The 23 T cell receptor beta chains listed next were all sequenced from one sample in a study of blood T cell repertoires in COVID-19 (dated by TCRdb to 2019 to 2021). The library was obtained by the immunoSEQ multiplex PCR assay. The table comes from immuneACCESS by way of TCRdb, which keeps in-frame sequences with V and J called. Part of the clones is missing from these tables; in studies checked, under half for an unresolved V gene and the rest for unknown reasons. This sample holds about 480,000 clones; 85% to 90% were observed only once. The top ten clones comprise roughly 0.84% of the sample. Input material: peripheral blood. The origin of the receptors is a man between 18 and 29 years old with COVID-19, enrolled during active disease.

This chain links TRBV5-1 with TRBJ2-1; a weak D match, TRBD2 (5 bases). Per germline, CDR1 SGHRS and CDR2 YFSETQ. Trimming took off 7 bases at V and 0 bases at J, with 14 bases between the two ends. The length of the CDR3 is 15 residues. CDR3: CASVDLRGSYNEQFF. The CDR3 nucleotides read TGCGCCAGCGTGGACCTCCGGGGCTCCTACAATGAGCAGTTCTTC.

J is TRBJ2-5 and V is TRBV12-5; D remains ambiguous. CDR3 length: 13 amino acids. From germline, CDR1 is LGHNT and CDR2 FRNRAP. V dropped 5 bases and J dropped 1 base, with 8 bases sitting between them. This CDR3 is CASGPESQETQYF. DNA for the CDR3: TGTGCTAGTGGTCCGGAGAGCCAAGAGACCCAGTACTTC.

The chain is built from TRBV29-1 and TRBJ2-3; 7 positions match TRBD1. Per the germline V gene, CDR1 is SQVTM and CDR2 is ANQGSEA. The CDR3 is made up of 14 amino acids. V was clipped by 4 bases and J by 5 bases; unmatched bases: 9. The CDR3 DNA follows: TGCAGCGTTGGCCAGGTTAGGGGGCTAGATACGCAGTATTTT. This codes for CSVGQVRGLDTQYF.

The chain employs TRBV19 and TRBJ2-7, with a tentative D call TRBD2 (5 bases). With 8 bases removed from V and 2 bases from J, the gap between germline ends came to 7 bases. Germline values: CDR1 LNHDA, CDR2 SQIVND (reference sequence). This CDR3 is built from 11 residues. CDR3 sequence reads: CASGEPYEQYF. As DNA, the CDR3 is TGTGCCAGTGGGGAGCCCTACGAGCAGTACTTC.

V usage is TRBV1 and J usage is TRBJ2-3; the D call of TRBD2 is as the table states it, not checked on the DNA. TRBV1 is an annotated pseudogene. This CDR3 is built from 16 residues. The CDR3 coding sequence is TGCACCAGCAGCCCAACCCGTAGCGGGGCAGGGGATACGCAGTATTTT. This codes for CTSSPTRSGAGDTQYF.

The chain employs TRBV25-1 and TRBJ2-1; TRBD1 matches at 8 bases. The germline V gene encodes CDR1 MGHDK and CDR2 SYGVNS. Losses at the gene ends were 4 bases for V and 0 bases for J; bases not matched to a gene: 5. This CDR3 comprises 16 residues. CDR3 region: CASSADTGGSYNEQFF. The DNA of the CDR3 is TGTGCCAGCAGTGCTGACACAGGGGGCTCCTACAATGAGCAGTTCTTC.

The rearrangement joins TRBV29-1 to TRBJ2-3, with D perhaps matching TRBD1 (5 bases). V was trimmed by 4 bases and J by 5 bases, leaving 10 bases between them. Per the germline V gene, CDR1 is SQVTM and CDR2 is ANQGSEA. CDR3 length equals 12 residues. The CDR3 bases are TGCAGCGTTGTCAGGGTGAAAGATACGCAGTATTTT. It translates to CSVVRVKDTQYF.

The rearrangement uses TRBV10-2 and TRBJ2-3; TRBD2 matches 8 bases. The V and J ends lost 8 bases and 2 bases, in that order; junction bases with no gene match: 18. The germline CDR1 and CDR2 sequences are WSHSY and SAAADI. The CDR3 is 18 residues long. CDR3 protein: CASSGRGTSGLNTDTQYF. The DNA for the CDR3 is TGCGCCAGCTCGGGTCGTGGAACTAGCGGACTGAACACAGATACGCAGTATTTT.

The chain has TRBV12-3 or TRBV12-4 and TRBJ2-7; 8 bases are shared with TRBD1. CDR3 length equals 13 residues. V gave up 6 bases and J gave up 5 bases; unmatched junction bases: 6. The CDR3: CASSPTGVHEQYF. CDR3 in DNA: TGTGCCAGCAGCCCGACAGGGGTCCACGAGCAGTACTTC.

V and J are TRBV21-1 and TRBJ2-5; the table gives TRBD1 as D, unverified against the DNA. TRBV21-1 is annotated as a pseudogene. The CDR3 is 13 amino acids. The chain's CDR3 is CASSQGQTETQYF. As DNA, the CDR3 is TGTGCCAGCAGCCAAGGGCAAACAGAGACCCAGTACTTC.

This chain joins TRBV5-6 and TRBJ2-7, with TRBD2 identical over 14 bases. Germline trimming cut 3 bases from V and 6 bases from J; bases unmatched to any gene: 2. The CDR3 spans 14 residues. Germline-derived CDR1 and CDR2 are SGHDT and YYEEEE. As DNA, the CDR3 is TGTGCCAGCAGCTCGGGACTAGCGGGAGTCGAGCAGTACTTC. Encoded protein: CASSSGLAGVEQYF. Looking up the rest from reference TRBV5-6 and TRBJ2-7 gives the full variable domain: DAGVTQSPTHLIKTRGQQVTLRCSPKSGHDTVSWYQQALGQGPQFIFQYYEEEERQRGNFPDRFSGHQFPNYSSELNVNALLLGDSALYLCASSSGLAGVEQYFGPGTRLTVT.

The chain combines TRBV29-1 with TRBJ1-1, with 7 nucleotides matching TRBD1. This CDR3 has 14 amino acids. Germline trimming cut 4 bases from V and 2 bases from J; bases unmatched to any gene: 7. Germline V gene data show CDR1 as SQVTM and CDR2 as ANQGSEA. The CDR3 sequence: CSVGGDRANTEAFF. The DNA for the CDR3 is TGCAGCGTTGGAGGGGACAGAGCAAACACTGAAGCTTTCTTT. Full variable domain (outside the CDR3, taken from reference TRBV29-1 and TRBJ1-1): SAVISQKPSRDICQRGTSLTIQCQVDSQVTMMFWYRQQPGQSLTLIATANQGSEATYESGFVIDKFPISRPNLTFSTLTVSNMSPEDSSIYLCSVGGDRANTEAFFGQGTRLTVV.

This clone was found once. This CDR3 is CATAAGTVNQPQHF. The CDR3 region has the DNA TGTGCCACCGCCGCTGGGACAGTCAATCAGCCCCAGCATTTT. The chain has TRBV6-5 and TRBJ1-5, with TRBD1 identical over 7 bases. CDR1 is MNHEY, CDR2 SVGAGI, per germline. The trim removed 10 bases at V and 3 bases at J, leaving 9 bases unmatched. The CDR3 length is 14 residues.

In DNA form, the CDR3 reads TGTGCCTGGGGACATTTGAACACTGAAGCTTTCTTT. Translation gives CAWGHLNTEAFF. The J gene is TRBJ1-1, the V gene TRBV30, with D perhaps TRBD1 (5 bases). V was pared by 5 bases and J by 0 bases, with 7 bases between. The germline gives CDR1 GTSNPN, CDR2 SVGIG (reference sequence). The CDR3 spans 12 residues.

This chain joins TRBV5-1 and TRBJ1-1, with 7 bases aligning to TRBD1. Trimming took 4 bases from V and 5 from J; bases not matched to a gene: 8. Germline assignment: CDR1 SGHRS and CDR2 YFSETQ. The length of the CDR3 is 14 residues. Written as DNA, the CDR3 is TGCGCCAGCAGCATACGTACAGGGGATACTGAAGCTTTCTTT. Protein product: CASSIRTGDTEAFF. Complete variable domain (other parts from reference TRBV5-1 and TRBJ1-1): KAGVTQTPRYLIKTRGQQVTLSCSPISGHRSVSWYQQTPGQGLQFLFEYFSETQRNKGNFPGRFSGRQFSNSRSEMNVSTLELGDSALYLCASSIRTGDTEAFFGQGTRLTVV.

The rearrangement uses TRBV2 and TRBJ2-5; D is unresolved. The CDR3 length is 11 residues. Trimming took off 6 bases at V and 1 base at J, with 3 bases between the two ends. Germline-derived CDR1 and CDR2 are SNHLY and FYNNEI. This chain's CDR3 is CASSLQETQYF. As DNA, the CDR3 is TGTGCCAGCAGCCTCCAAGAGACCCAGTACTTC.

The V and J genes are TRBV30 and TRBJ1-6; D is perhaps TRBD1 (5 bases). CDR1 is GTSNPN, CDR2 SVGIG, per germline (reference sequence). This CDR3 is 13 amino acids long. The germline V and J ends were trimmed by 2 bases and 7 bases, with 9 bases remaining between them. DNA of the CDR3: TGTGCCTGGAGTAACGGGGGGAATTCACCCCTCCACTTT. It encodes CAWSNGGNSPLHF.

The V call is TRBV29-1, the J call TRBJ2-3, with TRBD1 identical over 11 bases. Germline V CDR1 and CDR2: SQVTM, ANQGSEA. V gave up 5 bases and J gave up 7 bases; unmatched junction bases: 8. The CDR3 has 14 amino acids. Here the CDR3 DNA reads TGCAGCGTTTCCTTCGGGACAGGGGGGAATACGCAGTATTTT. Its translation is CSVSFGTGGNTQYF.

The chain combines TRBV6-6 with TRBJ2-5; 9 bases align to TRBD1. Germline CDR1 reads MNHNY; CDR2 reads SVGAGI (reference sequence). V shed 0 bases, J shed 3 bases, and the junction held 2 bases outside the gene matches. The CDR3 spans 15 residues. The CDR3 loop is CASSYSGTGKETQYF. CDR3 bases: TGTGCCAGCAGTTACTCAGGGACAGGGAAAGAGACCCAGTACTTC.

The chain combines TRBV5-8 with TRBJ2-2; TRBD2 aligns across 7 bases. The CDR3 length is 15 residues. The V segment lost 0 bases and the J segment 4 bases; nucleotides outside the gene matches: 3. Germline V CDR1 and CDR2: SGHTS, YDEGEE. The CDR3 DNA sequence: TGTGCCAGCAGCTTGGAGGGACTACGCACCGGGGAGCTGTTTTTT. It yields the protein CASSLEGLRTGELFF.

This clone showed up just once. The rearrangement uses TRBV7-3 and TRBJ2-7, with a weak D call TRBD2 (5 bases). The CDR3 has 13 residues. Trimming took 2 bases from V and 7 from J, leaving 12 bases between them. Germline CDR1 is SGHTA and CDR2 is FQGTGA. CDR3: CASSLEGPQEQYF. CDR3 coding DNA: TGTGCCAGCAGCTTAGAGGGCCCCCAGGAGCAGTACTTC.

V is TRBV25-1 and J is TRBJ2-5, with D possibly TRBD1 on 5 matching bases. CDR3 size: 15 residues. Germline V lookup: CDR1 MGHDK, CDR2 SYGVNS. Trimming pared 2 bases from V and 7 bases from J, leaving 17 bases between. The CDR3 region is CASSEARDGRATQYF. The CDR3 nucleotides are TGTGCCAGCAGTGAAGCCAGGGATGGCCGGGCGACCCAGTACTTC.

This clone was seen repeatedly, ten times or more. This chain joins TRBV20-1 and TRBJ1-2, with 11 bases aligning to TRBD1. This CDR3 contains 16 residues. V lost 3 bases to trimming and J lost 5 bases; unmatched junction nucleotides: 11. Germline CDR1 DFQATT, CDR2 SNEGSKA (reference sequence). In DNA form, the CDR3 reads TGCAGTGCTAGTGGGTTCGGACAGGGGGCTAGTTATGGCTACACCTTC. Its translation is CSASGFGQGASYGYTF.